This T cell receptor (beta chain) was profiled in a study of blood T cell repertoires in COVID-19. Seattle's cohort entered during active infection and was followed longitudinally. The CDR3 is 13 residues long. Germline CDR1 reads MNHEY; CDR2 reads SVGAGI. J lost 5 bases, V lost 5 bases, and 3 bases had no gene match. In the study's own analysis: Amplified reference gene primers provided the basis for estimating nucleated cell counts. Only in-frame clones appear in the TCRdb table, and some are missing; sequencing was by immunoSEQ multiplex PCR. The V and J calls and clone size were taken over from that table, and D and trimming were inferred from the DNA. This sample yields approximately 110,000 clones, of which around 74% are seen a single time; around 6% belongs to the top ten.

This chain connects TRBV6-5 to TRBJ1-5; 7 bases are shared with TRBD1. Input material: peripheral blood. The source is a man older than 75 with COVID-19, enrolled during active disease. The DNA for the CDR3 is TGTGCCAGCAGTCGGGACAGCGATCAGCCCCAGCATTTT. Amino acid sequence: CASSRDSDQPQHF.